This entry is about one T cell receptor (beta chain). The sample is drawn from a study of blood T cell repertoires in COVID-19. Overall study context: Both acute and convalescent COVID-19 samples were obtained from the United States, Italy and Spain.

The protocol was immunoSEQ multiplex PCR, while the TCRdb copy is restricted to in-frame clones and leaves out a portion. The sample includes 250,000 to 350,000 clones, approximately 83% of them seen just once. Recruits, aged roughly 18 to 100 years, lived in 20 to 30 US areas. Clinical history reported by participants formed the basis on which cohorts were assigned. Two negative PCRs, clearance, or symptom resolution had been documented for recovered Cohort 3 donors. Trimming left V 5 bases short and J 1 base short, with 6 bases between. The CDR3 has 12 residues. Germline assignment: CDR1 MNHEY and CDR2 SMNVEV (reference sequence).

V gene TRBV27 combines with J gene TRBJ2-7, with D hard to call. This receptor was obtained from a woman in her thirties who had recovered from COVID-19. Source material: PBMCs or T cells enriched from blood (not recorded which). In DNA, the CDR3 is TGTGCCAGCAGTCCGAGTTCCTACGAGCAGTACTTC. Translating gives CASSPSSYEQYF.